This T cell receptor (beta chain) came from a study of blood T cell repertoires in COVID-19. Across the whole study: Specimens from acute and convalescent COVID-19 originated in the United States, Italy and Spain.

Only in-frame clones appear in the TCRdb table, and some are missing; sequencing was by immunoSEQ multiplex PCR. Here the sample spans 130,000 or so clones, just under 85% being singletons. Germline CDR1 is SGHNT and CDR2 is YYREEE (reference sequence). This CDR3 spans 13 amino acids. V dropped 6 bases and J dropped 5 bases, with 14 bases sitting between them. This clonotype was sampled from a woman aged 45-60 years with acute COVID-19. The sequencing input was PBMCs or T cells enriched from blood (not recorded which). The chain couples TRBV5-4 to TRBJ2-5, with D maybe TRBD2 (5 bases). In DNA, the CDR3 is TGTGCCAGCAAGACCCCGTCGGGGGAGACCCAGTACTTC. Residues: CASKTPSGETQYF. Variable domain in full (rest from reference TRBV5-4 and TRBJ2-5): ETGVTQSPTHLIKTRGQQVTLRCSSQSGHNTVSWYQQALGQGPQFIFQYYREEENGRGNFPPRFSGLQFPNYSSELNVNALELDDSALYLCASKTPSGETQYFGPGTRLLVL.